What follows is one T cell receptor beta chain and its context. The table came from immunoSEQ multiplex PCR; TCRdb's copy has only in-frame clones and leaves some out. The repertoire holds under 150,000 clones, with more than 75% as singletons. This specimen belongs to a study of cytomegalovirus exposure and HLA in healthy donors. The CDR3 spans 13 residues. The V end lost 0 bases, the J end lost 7 bases, and 7 bases lay between the germline ends. Germline assignment: CDR1 MNHNY and CDR2 SVGAGI (reference sequence). The chain couples TRBV6-6 to TRBJ2-1; D may be TRBD2 (5 bases). Sequencing was done on a sample of PBMCs. The source of this sequence is a young man in good health and CMV-seropositive. The DNA for the CDR3 is TGTGCCAGCAGTTACTCTCGAGGGAATGAGCAGTTCTTC. This gives the protein CASSYSRGNEQFF.